This TCR beta chain was obtained from a study of tumor-infiltrating lymphocytes in primary liver carcinoma. Study information: By surgical resection, the patients were treated for their primary liver carcinoma. Spanning 30 to 69 years of age, the patients were men and women. Broader study findings: Tumor samples exhibited a significantly greater top-250-clone fraction than blood samples (p = 0.039). Whereas tumor region pairs overlapped more, tumor-adjacent and tumor-blood pairs overlapped less.

Germline DNA was also extracted, and blood RNA derived from unsorted whole blood. Trimming left V 3 bases short and J 3 bases short, with 15 bases between. The CDR3 has 14 residues. CDR1 and CDR2 (germline): GTSNPN, SVGIG (reference sequence). To note about this clonotype: The target antigen is unknown.

Constant-region priming of 500 to 550 ng total RNA yielded TCR beta cDNA. Three nested multiplex PCR rounds of slightly modified ARM-PCR generated TCR beta libraries. A C-beta reverse primer was combined with TRBV1-TRBV30 forward primers in the first two PCR rounds, and each round had roughly 9 cycles. TCRdb processed the multiplex PCR reads anew with MiXCR; each CDR3 protein has one entry. The table lists 250,000 to 350,000 distinct CDR3 sequences, 58% of them singletons. Sequenced: peripheral blood. This clonotype originated in a woman in her thirties with primary liver carcinoma and hepatitis B virus infection. V and J are TRBV30 and TRBJ2-7; the D gene could be TRBD1 or TRBD2 (5 bases each). DNA of the CDR3: TGTGCCTGGAGGAAACTGGGGGTTTACTACGAGCAGTACTTC. Translating it yields CAWRKLGVYYEQYF. The variable domain in full, completed from reference TRBV30 and TRBJ2-7, reads SQTIHQWPATLVQPVGSPLSLECTVEGTSNPNLYWYRQAAGRGLQLLFYSVGIGQISSEVPQNLSASRPQDRQFILSSKKLLLSDSGFYLCAWRKLGVYYEQYFGPGTRLTVT.